This T cell receptor beta chain appears in the sequencing data of a study of blood T cell repertoires in COVID-19 (dated by TCRdb to 2018 to 2021). With regard to the full study: Collaborator samples came from the United States, Italy and Spain and covered acute and convalescent phases of COVID-19. The material from the prospective study consisted of cDNA or gDNA derived from T cells, B-cell-depleted T cells, or PBMCs. Deeply sampled blood TCRbeta repertoires from subjects exposed to, actively infected with, or recovered from COVID-19 were included in the dataset. The repertoires were released in a freely available public database intended as a resource for research on the immune response to SARS-CoV-2. The samples were drawn from the first 160 participants of the ongoing ImmuneRACE study and from more than 1,000 subjects provided by 6 global collaborators. The sample metadata nearly always contained a de-identified subject ID, COVID-19 status, age in years and sex. Where available, HLA class I and class II types were taken from metadata supplied by the sample provider and were not determined by assay-based typing.

In the prospective study, participants were 18 to 89 years old, resided in fewer than 25 geographic areas of the United States, and were enrolled through a virtual design. Cohort assignment in the prospective study relied on participant-reported clinical history from a screening survey and a study questionnaire. ImmuneRACE Cohort 3 recovered participants were defined by two consecutive negative NP/OP PCR tests, healthcare professional clearance, or symptom resolution. Mobile phlebotomists in the prospective study collected whole blood, serum and a nasopharyngeal or oropharyngeal swab from every participant. Additional blood draws and questionnaires over an approximately two-month period could optionally be provided by prospective study participants. Blood samples from the prospective study were shipped frozen or at room temperature prior to DNA extraction. TCRbeta CDR3 regions were amplified from genomic DNA by means of the immunoSEQ Assay, a bias-controlled multiplex PCR. The original methods were these. The number of nucleated cells in each sample was estimated from the amplification of reference gene primers within the assay. To quantify the absolute abundance of each unique TCRbeta CDR3 rearrangement, sequence reads were collapsed and filtered. For each sample, productive Simpson clonality was calculated by taking the square root of Simpson's diversity index across productive rearrangements. Sourced from immuneACCESS, this table was stored by TCRdb with only in-frame sequences that have V and J called. A share of the clones is absent; for the studies checked, an unresolved V gene accounts for under half, and the remainder has no known explanation. Clonal size and the V and J genes are those of that table, whereas D and trimming came from the DNA. In all, the sample holds about 270,000 clones, and over 75% of those were seen once. Roughly 16% of the sample goes to the ten largest clones.

Summary of the overall study and its limitations: How much clinical and demographic metadata was included differed by source and by participant, and the metadata was provided uncurated.

CDR1 and CDR2 (SEHNR, FQNEAQ) derive from the germline V gene (reference sequence). The junction shows trimming of 4 bases on V and 6 bases on J, plus 9 bases between the germline ends. Taken from cysteine to phenylalanine, the CDR3 has 12 residues. The read is trimmed to its CDR3 DNA, 36 bases read in frame from base 1. For this clone: What this receptor recognizes is not known. No quality values exist for individual bases; no much larger clone is one base distant.

The chain couples TRBV7-9 to TRBJ1-1; a tentative D call is TRBD1 (6 bases match). This TCR came from a young man who had recovered from COVID-19. The sample taken for sequencing was PBMCs or T cells enriched from blood (not recorded which). The CDR3 loop reads CASSSRGSEAFF. The DNA sequence is TGTGCCAGCAGCTCCAGGGGATCTGAAGCTTTCTTT.